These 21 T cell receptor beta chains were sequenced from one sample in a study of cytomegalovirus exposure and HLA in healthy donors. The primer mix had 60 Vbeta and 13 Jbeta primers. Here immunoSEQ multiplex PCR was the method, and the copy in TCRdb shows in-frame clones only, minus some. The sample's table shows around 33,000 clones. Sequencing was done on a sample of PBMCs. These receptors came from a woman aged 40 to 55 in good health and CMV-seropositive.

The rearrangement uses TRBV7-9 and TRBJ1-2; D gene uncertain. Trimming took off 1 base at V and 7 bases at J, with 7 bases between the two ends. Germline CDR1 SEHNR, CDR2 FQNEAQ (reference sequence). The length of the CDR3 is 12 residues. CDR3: CASSLGAGGYTF. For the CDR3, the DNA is TGTGCCAGCAGCTTAGGGGCGGGTGGCTACACCTTC.

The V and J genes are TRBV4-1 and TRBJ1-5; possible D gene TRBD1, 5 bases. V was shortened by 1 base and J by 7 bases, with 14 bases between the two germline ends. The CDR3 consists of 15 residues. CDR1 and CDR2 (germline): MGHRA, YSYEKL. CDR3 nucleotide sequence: TGCGCCAGCAGCCAAGGCGCCCAGGGTAGGCAGCCCCAGCATTTT. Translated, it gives CASSQGAQGRQPQHF.

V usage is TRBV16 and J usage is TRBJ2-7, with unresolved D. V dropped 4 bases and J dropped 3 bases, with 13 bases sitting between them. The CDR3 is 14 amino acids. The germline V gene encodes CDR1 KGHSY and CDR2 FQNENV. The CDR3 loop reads CASSPGGYNYEQYF. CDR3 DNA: TGTGCCAGCAGCCCCGGCGGCTACAACTACGAGCAGTACTTC.

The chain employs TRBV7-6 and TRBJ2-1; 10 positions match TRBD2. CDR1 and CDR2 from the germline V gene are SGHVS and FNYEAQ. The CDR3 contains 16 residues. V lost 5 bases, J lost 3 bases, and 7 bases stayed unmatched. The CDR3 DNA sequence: TGTGCCAGCAGCACCCTAATAGCGGGGGGCTACAATGAGCAGTTCTTC. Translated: CASSTLIAGGYNEQFF.

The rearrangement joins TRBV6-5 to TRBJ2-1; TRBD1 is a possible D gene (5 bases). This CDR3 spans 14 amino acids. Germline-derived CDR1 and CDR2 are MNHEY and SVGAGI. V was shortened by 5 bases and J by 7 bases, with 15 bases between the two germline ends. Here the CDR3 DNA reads TGTGCCAGCAGTAGGGCAGGGATTGTGAATGAGCAGTTCTTC. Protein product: CASSRAGIVNEQFF.

CDR3 coding DNA: TGTGCCAGCAGTTACTCTCGCAGGGGAGATCAGCCCCAGCATTTT. Its translation: CASSYSRRGDQPQHF. The gene calls are TRBV6-5 and TRBJ1-5, with D maybe TRBD1 (6 bases). Germline lookup yields CDR1 MNHEY and CDR2 SVGAGI. CDR3 length: 15 amino acids. V lost 0 bases and J 5 bases, leaving 11 bases between the germline ends.

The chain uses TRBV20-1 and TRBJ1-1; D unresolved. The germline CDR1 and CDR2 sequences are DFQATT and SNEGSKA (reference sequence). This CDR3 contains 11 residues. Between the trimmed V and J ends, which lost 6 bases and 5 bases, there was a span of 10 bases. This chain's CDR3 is CSANRGTEAFF. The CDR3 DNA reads TGCAGTGCCAATCGCGGGACTGAAGCTTTCTTT.

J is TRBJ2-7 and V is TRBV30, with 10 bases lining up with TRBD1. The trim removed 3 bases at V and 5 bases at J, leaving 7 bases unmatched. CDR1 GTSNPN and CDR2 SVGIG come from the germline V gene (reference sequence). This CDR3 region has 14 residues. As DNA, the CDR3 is TGTGCCTGGAGCTCGGGGACAGGGGACGACGAGCAGTACTTC. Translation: CAWSSGTGDDEQYF.

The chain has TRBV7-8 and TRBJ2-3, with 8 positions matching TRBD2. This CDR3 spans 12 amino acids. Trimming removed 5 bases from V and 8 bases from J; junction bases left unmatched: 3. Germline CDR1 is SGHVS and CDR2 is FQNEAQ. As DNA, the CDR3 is TGTGCCAGCAGCATTACTAGCGGTACGCAGTATTTT. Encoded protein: CASSITSGTQYF.

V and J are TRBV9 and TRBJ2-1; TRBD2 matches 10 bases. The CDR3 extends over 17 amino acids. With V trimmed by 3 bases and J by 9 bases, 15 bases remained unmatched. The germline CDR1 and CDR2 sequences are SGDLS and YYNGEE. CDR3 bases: TGTGCCAGCAGCGCTCACCCGGCTAGCGGGGGACGGACTGAGCAGTTCTTC. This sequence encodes CASSAHPASGGRTEQFF.

CDR3 loop: CASSRLRGNEQFF. The DNA for the CDR3 is TGTGCCAGCAGCCGCCTTAGAGGCAATGAGCAGTTCTTC. The rearrangement joins TRBV7-3 to TRBJ2-1; the D is unclear. CDR3 length: 13 amino acids. Germline loops: CDR1 SGHTA, CDR2 FQGTGA. The germline V and J ends were trimmed by 5 bases and 6 bases, with 11 bases remaining between them.

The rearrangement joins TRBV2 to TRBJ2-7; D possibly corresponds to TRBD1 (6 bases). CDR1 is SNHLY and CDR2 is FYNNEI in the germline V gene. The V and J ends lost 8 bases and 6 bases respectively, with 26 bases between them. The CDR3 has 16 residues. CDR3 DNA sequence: TGTGCCAGCCTTCGGACAGTAGGGTTTGTCGAGGGCGAGCAGTACTTC. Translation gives CASLRTVGFVEGEQYF.

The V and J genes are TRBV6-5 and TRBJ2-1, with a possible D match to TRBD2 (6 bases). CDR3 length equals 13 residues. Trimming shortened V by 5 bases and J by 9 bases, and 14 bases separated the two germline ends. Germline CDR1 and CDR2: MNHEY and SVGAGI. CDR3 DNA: TGTGCCAGCAGTGCCCCTGCGCGGGGTGAGCAGTTCTTC. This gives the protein CASSAPARGEQFF.

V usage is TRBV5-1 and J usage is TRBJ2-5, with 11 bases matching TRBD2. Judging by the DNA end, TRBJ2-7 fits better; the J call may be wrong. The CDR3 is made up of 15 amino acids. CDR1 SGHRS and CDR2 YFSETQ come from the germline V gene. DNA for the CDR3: TGCGCCAGCAGCAAACTAGCGGGAGTACGGGGCGAGCAGTACTTC. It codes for CASSKLAGVRGEQYF.

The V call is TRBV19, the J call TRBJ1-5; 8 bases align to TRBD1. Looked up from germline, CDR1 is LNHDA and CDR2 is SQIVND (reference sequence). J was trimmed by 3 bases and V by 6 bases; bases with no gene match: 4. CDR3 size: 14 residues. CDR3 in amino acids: CASRKTGDNQPQHF. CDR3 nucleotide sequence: TGTGCCAGTAGGAAGACAGGGGACAATCAGCCCCAGCATTTT.

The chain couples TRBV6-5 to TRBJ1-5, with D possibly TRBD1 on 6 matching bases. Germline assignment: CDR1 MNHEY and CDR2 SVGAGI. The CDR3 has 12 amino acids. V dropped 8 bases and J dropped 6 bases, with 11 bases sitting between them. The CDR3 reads CASGQSSQPQHF. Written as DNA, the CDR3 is TGTGCCAGCGGACAGTCGAGTCAGCCCCAGCATTTT.

In nucleotides, the CDR3 is TGTGCCAGCAGTCCCGACAGGGGAAGAAATGGCTACACCTTC. Amino acid sequence: CASSPDRGRNGYTF. This sequence joins TRBV27 and TRBJ1-2; 8 bases line up with TRBD1. The length of the CDR3 is 14 residues. V lost 5 bases and J lost 6; bases outside the gene matches: 8. From germline, CDR1 is MNHEY and CDR2 SMNVEV (reference sequence).

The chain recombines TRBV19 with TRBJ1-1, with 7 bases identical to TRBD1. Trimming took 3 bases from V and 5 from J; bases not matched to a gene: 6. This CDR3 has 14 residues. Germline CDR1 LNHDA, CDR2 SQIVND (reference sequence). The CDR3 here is CASSIHRGGTEAFF. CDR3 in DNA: TGTGCCAGTAGTATCCACAGGGGTGGGACTGAAGCTTTCTTT.

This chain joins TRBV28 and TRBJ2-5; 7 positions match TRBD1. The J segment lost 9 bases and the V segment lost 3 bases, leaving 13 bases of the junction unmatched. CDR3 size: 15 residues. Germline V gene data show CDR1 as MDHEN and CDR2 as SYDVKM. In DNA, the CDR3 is TGTGCCAGCAGTTTTTGGGACAGAGATAAGAGGTCCCAGTACTTC. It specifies CASSFWDRDKRSQYF.

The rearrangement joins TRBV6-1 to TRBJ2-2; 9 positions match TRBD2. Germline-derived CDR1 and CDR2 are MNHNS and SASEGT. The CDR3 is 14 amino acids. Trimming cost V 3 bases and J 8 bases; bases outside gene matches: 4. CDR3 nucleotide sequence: TGTGCCAGCAGTGAGCTAGCGGGGTTAGGGGAGCTGTTTTTT. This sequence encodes CASSELAGLGELFF.

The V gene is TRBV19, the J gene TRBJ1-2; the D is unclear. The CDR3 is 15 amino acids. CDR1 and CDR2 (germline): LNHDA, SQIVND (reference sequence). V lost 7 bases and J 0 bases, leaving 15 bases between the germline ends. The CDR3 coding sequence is TGTGCCAGTACCCCGGGGAGGCTGACTAACTATGGCTACACCTTC. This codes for CASTPGRLTNYGYTF.